This T cell receptor beta chain came from a study of Graves' ophthalmopathy and Graves' hyperthyroidism. Transcripts of RNA were the source for amplifying TCR beta CDR3 regions. In the first round, RT-PCR was carried out with HTBI primers, and a multiplex PCR formed the second round. In TCRdb, the multiplex PCR reads were re-called with MiXCR into one record per CDR3 protein. The repertoire includes 350,000 to 450,000 distinct CDR3 sequences, about 18% of them detected once, and roughly 1.5% sits in the top ten. CDR1 and CDR2 from the germline V gene are SGHRS and YFSETQ. Trimming shortened V by 1 base and J by 0 bases, and 8 bases separated the two germline ends. The CDR3 is made up of 14 amino acids. This clonotype was detected many times.

This sequence was found in a woman in her late teens or twenties with Graves' ophthalmopathy. The source material was peripheral blood. This chain uses TRBV5-1 with TRBJ2-7; D may be TRBD1 (5 bases). CDR3: CASSLRQNSYEQYF. CDR3 nucleotides: TGCGCCAGCAGCTTGAGACAGAACTCCTACGAGCAGTACTTC.